The clone carrying this TCR beta chain turned up a few times. The antigen remains unidentified. TCRdb reanalysed the 5' RACE reads using MiXCR and keeps one entry per CDR3 protein. The repertoire holds a few hundred thousand distinct CDR3 sequences, with around 5.3% as singletons. CDR3 length: 15 amino acids. The trim removed 6 bases at V and 2 bases at J, leaving 7 bases unmatched. The germline V gene has CDR1 MRHNA and CDR2 SNTAGT. This entry is derived from a study of T cells after yellow fever vaccination. General study points: Contamination by abundant bulk-population clonotypes could be present in FACS-sorted repertoires. Post-booster samples contained most primary-vaccination clones (around 96% CD4, approximately 88% CD8).

This sequence was found in a man in his late teens or twenties who received the YFV17D yellow fever vaccine. V and J are TRBV6-4 and TRBJ2-3; 8 nucleotides line up with TRBD1. This sample comprised CD4+ T cells sorted from PBMCs, obtained on the day of the yellow fever booster vaccination. The CDR3 reads CASRSRGLSTDTQYF. CDR3 nucleotides: TGTGCCAGCAGGAGCAGGGGGCTTTCCACAGATACGCAGTATTTT.